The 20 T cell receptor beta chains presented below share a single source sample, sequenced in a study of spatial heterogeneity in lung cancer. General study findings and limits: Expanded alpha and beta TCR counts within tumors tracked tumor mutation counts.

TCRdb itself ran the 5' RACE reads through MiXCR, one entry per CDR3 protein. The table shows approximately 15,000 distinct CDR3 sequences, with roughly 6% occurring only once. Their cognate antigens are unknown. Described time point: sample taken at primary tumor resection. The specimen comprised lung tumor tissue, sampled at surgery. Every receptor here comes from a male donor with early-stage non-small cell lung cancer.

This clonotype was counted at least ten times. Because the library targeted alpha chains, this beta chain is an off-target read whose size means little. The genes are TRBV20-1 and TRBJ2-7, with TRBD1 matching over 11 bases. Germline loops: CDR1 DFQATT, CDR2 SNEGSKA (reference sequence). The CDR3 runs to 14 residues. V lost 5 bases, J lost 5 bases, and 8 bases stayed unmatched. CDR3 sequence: CSAADRGRQDEQYF. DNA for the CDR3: TGCAGTGCTGCGGACAGGGGGCGCCAGGACGAGCAGTACTTC.

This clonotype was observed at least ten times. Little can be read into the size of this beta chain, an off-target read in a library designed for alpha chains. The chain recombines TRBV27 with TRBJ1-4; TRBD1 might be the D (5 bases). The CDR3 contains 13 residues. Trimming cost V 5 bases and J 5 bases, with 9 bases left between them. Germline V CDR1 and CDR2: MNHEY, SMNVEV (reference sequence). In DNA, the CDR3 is TGTGCCAGCAGTACCCGACAGAATGAAAAACTGTTTTTT. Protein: CASSTRQNEKLFF.

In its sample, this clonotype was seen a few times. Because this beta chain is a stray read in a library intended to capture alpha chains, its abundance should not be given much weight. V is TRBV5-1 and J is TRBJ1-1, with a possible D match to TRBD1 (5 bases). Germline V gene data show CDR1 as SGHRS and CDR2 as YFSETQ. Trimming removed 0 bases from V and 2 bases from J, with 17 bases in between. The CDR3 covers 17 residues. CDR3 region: CASSLARGVKPNTEAFF. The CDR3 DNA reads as TGCGCCAGCAGCTTGGCCCGGGGGGTAAAACCTAACACTGAAGCTTTCTTT.

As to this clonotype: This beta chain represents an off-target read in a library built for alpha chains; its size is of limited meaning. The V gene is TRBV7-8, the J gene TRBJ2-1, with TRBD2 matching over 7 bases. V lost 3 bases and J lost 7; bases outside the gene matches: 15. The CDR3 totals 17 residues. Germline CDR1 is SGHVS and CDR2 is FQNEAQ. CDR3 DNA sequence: TGTGCCAGCAGCTTCCAGGACTATGCGGGAGTATGGAATGAGCAGTTCTTC. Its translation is CASSFQDYAGVWNEQFF.

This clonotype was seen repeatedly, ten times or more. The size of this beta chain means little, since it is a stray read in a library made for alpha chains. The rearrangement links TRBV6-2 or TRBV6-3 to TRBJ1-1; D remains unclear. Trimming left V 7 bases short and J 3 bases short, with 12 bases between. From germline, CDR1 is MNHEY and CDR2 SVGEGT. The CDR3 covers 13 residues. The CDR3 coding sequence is TGTGCCAGCAAAATAGGGTGGTACACTGAAGCTTTCTTT. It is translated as CASKIGWYTEAFF.

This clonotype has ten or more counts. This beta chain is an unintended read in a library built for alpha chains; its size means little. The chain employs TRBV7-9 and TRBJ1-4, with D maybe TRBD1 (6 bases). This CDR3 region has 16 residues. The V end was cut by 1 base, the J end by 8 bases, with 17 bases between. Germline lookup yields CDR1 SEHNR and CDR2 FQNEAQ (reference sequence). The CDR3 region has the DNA TGTGCCAGCAGCTTAGAATTCGACAGGCGGAGGGAAAAACTGTTTTTT. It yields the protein CASSLEFDRRREKLFF.

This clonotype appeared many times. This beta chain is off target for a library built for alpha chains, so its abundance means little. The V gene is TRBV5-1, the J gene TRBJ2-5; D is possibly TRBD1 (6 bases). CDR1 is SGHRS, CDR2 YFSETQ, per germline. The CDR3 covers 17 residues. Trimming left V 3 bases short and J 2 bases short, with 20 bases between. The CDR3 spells CASSYRERPLGQETQYF. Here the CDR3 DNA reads TGCGCCAGCAGCTACAGGGAGCGCCCTCTTGGACAAGAGACCCAGTACTTC. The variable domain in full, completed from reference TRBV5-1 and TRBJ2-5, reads KAGVTQTPRYLIKTRGQQVTLSCSPISGHRSVSWYQQTPGQGLQFLFEYFSETQRNKGNFPGRFSGRQFSNSRSEMNVSTLELGDSALYLCASSYRERPLGQETQYFGPGTRLLVL.

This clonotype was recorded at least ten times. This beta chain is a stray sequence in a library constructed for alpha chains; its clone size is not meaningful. In DNA, the CDR3 is TGTGCCAGCAGCCCCCGGACAGGGGTCGAAAAACTGTTTTTT. As protein: CASSPRTGVEKLFF. The chain employs TRBV9 and TRBJ1-4; 9 positions match TRBD1. J gave up 8 bases and V 4 bases, and 6 bases lay outside the gene matches. CDR1 is SGDLS, CDR2 YYNGEE, per germline. The CDR3 spans 14 residues.

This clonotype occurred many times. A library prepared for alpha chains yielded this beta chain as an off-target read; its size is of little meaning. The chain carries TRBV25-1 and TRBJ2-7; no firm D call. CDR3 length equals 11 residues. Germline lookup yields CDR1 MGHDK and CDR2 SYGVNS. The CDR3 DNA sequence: TGTAGTACCCAGATACTCTACGAGCAGTACTTC. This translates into CSTQILYEQYF.

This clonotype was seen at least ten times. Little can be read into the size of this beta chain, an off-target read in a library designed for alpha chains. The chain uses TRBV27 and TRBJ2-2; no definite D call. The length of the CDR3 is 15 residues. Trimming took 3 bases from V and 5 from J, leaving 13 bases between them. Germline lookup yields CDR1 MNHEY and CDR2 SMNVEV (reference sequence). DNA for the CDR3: TGTGCCAGCAGTTTGACCAGTTTGGAAACCGGGGAGCTGTTTTTT. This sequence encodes CASSLTSLETGELFF.

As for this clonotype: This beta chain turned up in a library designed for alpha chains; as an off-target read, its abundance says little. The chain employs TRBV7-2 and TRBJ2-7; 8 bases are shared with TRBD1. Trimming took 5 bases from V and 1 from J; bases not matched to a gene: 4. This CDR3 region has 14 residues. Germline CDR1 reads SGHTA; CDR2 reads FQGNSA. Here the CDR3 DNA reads TGTGCCAGCAGCCCGGGACAGGTATCCTACGAGCAGTACTTC. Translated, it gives CASSPGQVSYEQYF.

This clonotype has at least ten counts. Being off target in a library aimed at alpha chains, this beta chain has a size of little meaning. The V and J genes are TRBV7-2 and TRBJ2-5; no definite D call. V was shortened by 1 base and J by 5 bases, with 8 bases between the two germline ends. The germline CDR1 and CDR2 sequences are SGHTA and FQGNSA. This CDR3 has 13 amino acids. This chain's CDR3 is CASSLDLLETQYF. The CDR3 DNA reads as TGTGCCAGCAGCTTAGACCTACTCGAGACCCAGTACTTC.

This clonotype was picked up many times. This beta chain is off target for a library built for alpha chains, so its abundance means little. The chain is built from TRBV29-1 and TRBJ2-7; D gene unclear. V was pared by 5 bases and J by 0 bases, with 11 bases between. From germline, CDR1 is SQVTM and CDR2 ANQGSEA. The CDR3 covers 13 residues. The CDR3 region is CSVRPTVSYEQYF. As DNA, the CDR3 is TGCAGCGTTAGACCTACAGTCTCCTACGAGCAGTACTTC.

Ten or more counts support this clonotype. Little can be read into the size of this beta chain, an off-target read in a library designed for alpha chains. CDR3: CSVIRDRGRYF. The CDR3 DNA sequence: TGCAGCGTGATCCGGGACAGGGGAAGATACTTC. The chain uses TRBV29-1 and TRBJ2-4, with 10 bases identical to TRBD1. V lost 6 bases and J lost 16; bases outside the gene matches: 9. The CDR3 spans 11 residues. Germline loops: CDR1 SQVTM, CDR2 ANQGSEA. Full variable domain (remainder filled in from reference TRBV29-1 and TRBJ2-4): SAVISQKPSRDICQRGTSLTIQCQVDSQVTMMFWYRQQPGQSLTLIATANQGSEATYESGFVIDKFPISRPNLTFSTLTVSNMSPEDSSIYLCSVIRDRGRYFGAGTRLSVL.

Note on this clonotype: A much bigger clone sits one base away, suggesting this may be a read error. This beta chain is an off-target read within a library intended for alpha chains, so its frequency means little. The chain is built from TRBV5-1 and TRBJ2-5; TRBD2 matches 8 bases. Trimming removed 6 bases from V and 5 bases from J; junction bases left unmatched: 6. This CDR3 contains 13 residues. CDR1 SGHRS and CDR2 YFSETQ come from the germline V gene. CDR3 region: CASMTRGAETQYF. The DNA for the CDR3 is TGCGCCAGCATGACGCGGGGGGCCGAGACCCAGTACTTC.

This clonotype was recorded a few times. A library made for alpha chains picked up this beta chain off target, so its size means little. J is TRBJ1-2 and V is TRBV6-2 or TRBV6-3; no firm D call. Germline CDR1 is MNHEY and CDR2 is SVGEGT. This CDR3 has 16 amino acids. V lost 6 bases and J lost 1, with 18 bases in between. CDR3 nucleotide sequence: TGTGCCAGCAGACTCCTCGAGGCGGGGTATAACTATGGCTACACCTTC. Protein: CASRLLEAGYNYGYTF.

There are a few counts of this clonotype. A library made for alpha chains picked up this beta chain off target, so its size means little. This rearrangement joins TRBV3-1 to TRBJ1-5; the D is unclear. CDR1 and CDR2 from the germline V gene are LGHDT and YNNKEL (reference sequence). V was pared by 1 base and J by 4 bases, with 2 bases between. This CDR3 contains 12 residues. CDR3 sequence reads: CASSQGNQPQHF. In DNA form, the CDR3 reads TGTGCCAGCAGCCAAGGAAATCAGCCCCAGCATTTT.

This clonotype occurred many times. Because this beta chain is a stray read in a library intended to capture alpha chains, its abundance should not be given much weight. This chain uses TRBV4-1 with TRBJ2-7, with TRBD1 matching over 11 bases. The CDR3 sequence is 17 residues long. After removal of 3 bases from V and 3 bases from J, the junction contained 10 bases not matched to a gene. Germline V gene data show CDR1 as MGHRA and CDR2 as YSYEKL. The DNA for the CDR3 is TGCGCCAGCAGCCATTCCACCGGGACAGGGGGAGACTACGAGCAGTACTTC. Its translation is CASSHSTGTGGDYEQYF.

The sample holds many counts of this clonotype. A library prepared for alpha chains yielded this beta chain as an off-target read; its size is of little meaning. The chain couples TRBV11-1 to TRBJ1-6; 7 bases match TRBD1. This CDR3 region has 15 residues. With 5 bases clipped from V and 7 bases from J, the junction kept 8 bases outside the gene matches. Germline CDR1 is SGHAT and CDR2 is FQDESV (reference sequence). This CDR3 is CASSPETGPNSPLHF. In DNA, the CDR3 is TGTGCCAGCAGCCCCGAGACAGGGCCCAATTCACCCCTCCACTTT.

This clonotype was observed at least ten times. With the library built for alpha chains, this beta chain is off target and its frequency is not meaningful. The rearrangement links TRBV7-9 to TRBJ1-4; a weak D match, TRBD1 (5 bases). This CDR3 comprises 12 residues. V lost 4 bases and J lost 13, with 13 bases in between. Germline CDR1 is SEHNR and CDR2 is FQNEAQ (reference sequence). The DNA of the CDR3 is TGTGCCAGCAGCTCCTCCGGGGGAGGACTGTTTTTT. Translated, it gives CASSSSGGGLFF.